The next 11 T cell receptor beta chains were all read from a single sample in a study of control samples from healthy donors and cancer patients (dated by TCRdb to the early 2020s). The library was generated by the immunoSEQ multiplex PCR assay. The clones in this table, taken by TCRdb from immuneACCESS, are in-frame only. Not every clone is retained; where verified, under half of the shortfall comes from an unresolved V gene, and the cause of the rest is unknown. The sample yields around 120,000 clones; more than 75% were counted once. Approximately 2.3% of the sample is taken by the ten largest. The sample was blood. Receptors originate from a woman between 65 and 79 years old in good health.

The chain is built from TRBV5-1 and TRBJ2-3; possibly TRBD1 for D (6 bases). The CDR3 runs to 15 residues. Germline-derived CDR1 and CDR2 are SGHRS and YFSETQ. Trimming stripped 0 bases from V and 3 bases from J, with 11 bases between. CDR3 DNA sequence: TGCGCCAGCAGCTTGGGGGGGCAGGGGACAGATACGCAGTATTTT. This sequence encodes CASSLGGQGTDTQYF.

The CDR3 DNA reads TGTGCCAGCAGGGAGACACCGAACACTGAAGCTTTCTTT. The encoded protein is CASRETPNTEAFF. The rearrangement uses TRBV6-5 and TRBJ1-1, with D unresolved. CDR1 is MNHEY, CDR2 SVGAGI, per germline. The CDR3 sequence is 13 residues long. The germline V and J ends were trimmed by 6 bases and 1 base, with 9 bases remaining between them.

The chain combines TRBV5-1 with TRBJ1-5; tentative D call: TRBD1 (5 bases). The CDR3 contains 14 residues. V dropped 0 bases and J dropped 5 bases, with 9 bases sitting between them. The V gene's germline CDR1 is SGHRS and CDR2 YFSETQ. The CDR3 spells CASSLAGLDQPQHF. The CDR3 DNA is TGCGCCAGCAGCTTGGCAGGGCTTGATCAGCCCCAGCATTTT.

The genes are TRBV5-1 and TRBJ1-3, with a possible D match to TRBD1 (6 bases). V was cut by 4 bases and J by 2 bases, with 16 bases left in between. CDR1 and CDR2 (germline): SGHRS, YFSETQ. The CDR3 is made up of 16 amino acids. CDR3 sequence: CASSMGQQGTGNTIYF. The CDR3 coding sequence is TGCGCCAGCAGCATGGGACAACAAGGAACTGGAAACACCATATATTTT.

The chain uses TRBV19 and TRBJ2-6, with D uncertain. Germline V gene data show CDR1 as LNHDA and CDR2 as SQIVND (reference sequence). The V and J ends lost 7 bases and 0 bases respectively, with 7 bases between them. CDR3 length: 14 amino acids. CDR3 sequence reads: CASNPRSGANVLTF. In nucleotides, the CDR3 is TGTGCCAGTAATCCGCGCTCTGGGGCCAACGTCCTGACTTTC. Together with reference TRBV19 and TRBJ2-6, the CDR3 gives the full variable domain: DGGITQSPKYLFRKEGQNVTLSCEQNLNHDAMYWYRQDPGQGLRLIYYSQIVNDFQKGDIAEGYSVSREKKESFPLTVTSAQKNPTAFYLCASNPRSGANVLTFGAGSRLTVL.

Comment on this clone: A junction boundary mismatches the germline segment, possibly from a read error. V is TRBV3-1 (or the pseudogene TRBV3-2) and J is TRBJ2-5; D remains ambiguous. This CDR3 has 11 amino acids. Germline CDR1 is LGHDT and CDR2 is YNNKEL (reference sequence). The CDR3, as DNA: TGTGCCAGCAGCCAAGGGCCCGAACGGGACTTC. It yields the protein CASSQGPERDF.

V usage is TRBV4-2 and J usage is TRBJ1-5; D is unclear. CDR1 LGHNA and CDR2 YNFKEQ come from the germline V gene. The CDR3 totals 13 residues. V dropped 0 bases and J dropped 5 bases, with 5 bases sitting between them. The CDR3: CASSQEPDQPQHF. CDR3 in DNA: TGTGCCAGCAGCCAAGAGCCTGATCAGCCCCAGCATTTT.

The CDR3 here is CASSQGAHTGELFF. CDR3 DNA sequence: TGTGCCAGCAGCCAGGGGGCGCACACCGGGGAGCTGTTTTTT. V and J are TRBV3-1 (or the pseudogene TRBV3-2) and TRBJ2-2, with D perhaps TRBD1 (6 bases). Germline CDR1 reads LGHDT; CDR2 reads YNNKEL (reference sequence). V dropped 3 bases and J dropped 3 bases, with 8 bases sitting between them. The CDR3 is 14 residues long.

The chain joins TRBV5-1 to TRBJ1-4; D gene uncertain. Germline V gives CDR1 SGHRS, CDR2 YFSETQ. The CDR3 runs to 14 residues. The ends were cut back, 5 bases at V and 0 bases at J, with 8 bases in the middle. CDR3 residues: CASSPGATNEKLFF. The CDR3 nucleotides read TGCGCCAGCAGTCCTGGGGCAACTAATGAAAAACTGTTTTTT.

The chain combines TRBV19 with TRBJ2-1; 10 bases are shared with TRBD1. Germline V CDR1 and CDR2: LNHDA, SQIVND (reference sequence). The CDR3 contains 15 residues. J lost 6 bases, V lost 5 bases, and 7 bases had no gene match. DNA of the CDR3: TGTGCCAGTAGTCAGGGACAGGGGACCCCCAATGAGCAGTTCTTC. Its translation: CASSQGQGTPNEQFF.

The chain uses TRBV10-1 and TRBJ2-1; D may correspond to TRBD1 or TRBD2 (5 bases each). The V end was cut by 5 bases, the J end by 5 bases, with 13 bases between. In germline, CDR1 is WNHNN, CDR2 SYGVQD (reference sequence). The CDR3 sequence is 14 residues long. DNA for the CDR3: TGCGCCAGCAGTTCACCTCGGGGCGACAATGAGCAGTTCTTC. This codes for CASSSPRGDNEQFF.